The entry that follows covers one TCR beta chain sequence. Antigen specificity is unknown. Healthy individuals who donated bone marrow served as the donors. 60 Vbeta and 13 Jbeta primers were used in PCR. The repertoire was sequenced with immunoSEQ multiplex PCR; TCRdb's copy has only in-frame clones and lacks some. The repertoire holds around 120,000 clones, with 75% to 85% as singletons. The data were obtained in a study of cytomegalovirus exposure and HLA in healthy donors. Points from the study as a whole: Roughly uniform sequencing depth across donors was assumed, possibly incorrectly. A prior analysis recorded that most TCR beta V segments were productive about 87% or about 30% of the time. About 180 TCR beta chains were listed as cytomegalovirus-associated.

Per germline, CDR1 SGHRS and CDR2 YFSETQ. CDR3 length: 15 residues. After removal of 4 bases from V and 6 bases from J, the junction contained 8 bases not matched to a gene. This receptor was identified in a girl aged 2 to 10 in good health and CMV-seronegative. The sample consisted of PBMCs. The chain is built from TRBV5-1 and TRBJ2-1; 9 nucleotides align to TRBD1. CDR3 protein: CASSSGQGLFNEQFF. For the CDR3, the DNA is TGCGCCAGCAGCAGTGGACAGGGGTTGTTCAATGAGCAGTTCTTC. Filled out from reference TRBV5-1 and TRBJ2-1, the complete variable domain reads KAGVTQTPRYLIKTRGQQVTLSCSPISGHRSVSWYQQTPGQGLQFLFEYFSETQRNKGNFPGRFSGRQFSNSRSEMNVSTLELGDSALYLCASSSGQGLFNEQFFGPGTRLTVL.